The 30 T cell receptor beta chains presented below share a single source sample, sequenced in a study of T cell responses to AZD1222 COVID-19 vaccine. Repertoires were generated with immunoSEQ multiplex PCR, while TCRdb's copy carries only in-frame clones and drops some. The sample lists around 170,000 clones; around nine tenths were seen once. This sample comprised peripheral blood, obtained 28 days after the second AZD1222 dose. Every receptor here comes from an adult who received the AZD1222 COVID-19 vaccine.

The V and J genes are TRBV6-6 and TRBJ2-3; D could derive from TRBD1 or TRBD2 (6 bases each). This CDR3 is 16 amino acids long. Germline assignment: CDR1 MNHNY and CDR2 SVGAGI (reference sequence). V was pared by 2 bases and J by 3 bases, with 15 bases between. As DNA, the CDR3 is TGTGCCAGCAGTTACGGAAACGGGGGCCGGACAGATACGCAGTATTTT. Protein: CASSYGNGGRTDTQYF.

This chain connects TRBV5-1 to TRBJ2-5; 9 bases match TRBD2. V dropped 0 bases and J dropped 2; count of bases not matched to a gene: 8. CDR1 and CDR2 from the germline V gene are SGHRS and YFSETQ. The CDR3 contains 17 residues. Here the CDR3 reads CASSLGERGAVQETQYF. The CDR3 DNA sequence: TGCGCCAGCAGCTTGGGAGAGCGGGGGGCAGTTCAAGAGACCCAGTACTTC.

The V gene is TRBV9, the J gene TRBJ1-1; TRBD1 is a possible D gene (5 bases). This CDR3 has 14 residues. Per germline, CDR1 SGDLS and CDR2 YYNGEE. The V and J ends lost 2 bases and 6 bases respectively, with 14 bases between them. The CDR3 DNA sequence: TGTGCCAGCAGCGTCGCCCCAGGGTCCGCTGAAGCTTTCTTT. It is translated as CASSVAPGSAEAFF.

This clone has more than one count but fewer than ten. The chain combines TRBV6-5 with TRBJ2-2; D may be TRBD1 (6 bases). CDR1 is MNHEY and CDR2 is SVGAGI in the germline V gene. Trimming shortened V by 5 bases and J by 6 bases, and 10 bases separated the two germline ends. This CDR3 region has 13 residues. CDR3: CASSPRGSGELFF. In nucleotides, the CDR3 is TGTGCCAGCAGTCCTAGGGGGTCCGGGGAGCTGTTTTTT.

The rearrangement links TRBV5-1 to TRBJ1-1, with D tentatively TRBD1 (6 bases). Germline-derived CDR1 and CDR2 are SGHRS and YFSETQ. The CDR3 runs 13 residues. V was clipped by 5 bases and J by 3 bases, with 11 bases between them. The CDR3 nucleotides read TGCGCCAGCAGTAGGGGGGCGGACACTGAAGCTTTCTTT. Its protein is CASSRGADTEAFF.

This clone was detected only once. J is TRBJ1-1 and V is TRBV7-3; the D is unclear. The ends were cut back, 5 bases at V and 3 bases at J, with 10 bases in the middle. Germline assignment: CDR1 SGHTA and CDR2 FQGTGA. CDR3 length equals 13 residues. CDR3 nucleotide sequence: TGTGCCAGCAGCCCCTACACCTACACTGAAGCTTTCTTT. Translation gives CASSPYTYTEAFF.

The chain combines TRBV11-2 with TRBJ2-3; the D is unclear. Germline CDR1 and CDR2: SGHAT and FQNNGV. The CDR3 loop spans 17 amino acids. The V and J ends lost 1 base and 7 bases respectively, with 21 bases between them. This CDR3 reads CASSLGTPINWPHTQYF. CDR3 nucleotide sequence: TGTGCCAGCAGCTTAGGGACCCCCATAAACTGGCCTCATACGCAGTATTTT.

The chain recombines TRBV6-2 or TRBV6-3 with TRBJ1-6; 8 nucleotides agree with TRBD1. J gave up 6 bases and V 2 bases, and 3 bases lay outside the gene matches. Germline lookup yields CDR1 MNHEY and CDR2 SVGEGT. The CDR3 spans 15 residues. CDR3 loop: CASSYGDRLNSPLHF. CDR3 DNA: TGTGCCAGCAGTTACGGGGACAGGCTTAATTCACCCCTCCACTTT.

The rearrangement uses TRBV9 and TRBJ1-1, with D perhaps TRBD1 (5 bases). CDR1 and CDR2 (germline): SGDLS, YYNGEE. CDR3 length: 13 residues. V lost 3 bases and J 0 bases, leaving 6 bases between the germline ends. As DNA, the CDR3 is TGTGCCAGCAGCGGACAGATGAACACTGAAGCTTTCTTT. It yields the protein CASSGQMNTEAFF.

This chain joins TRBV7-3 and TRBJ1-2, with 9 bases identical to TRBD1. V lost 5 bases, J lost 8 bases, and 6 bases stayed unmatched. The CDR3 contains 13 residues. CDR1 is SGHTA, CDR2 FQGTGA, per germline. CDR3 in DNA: TGTGCCAGCAGCGAAGGACAGGGGAAAGGCTACACCTTC. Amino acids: CASSEGQGKGYTF.

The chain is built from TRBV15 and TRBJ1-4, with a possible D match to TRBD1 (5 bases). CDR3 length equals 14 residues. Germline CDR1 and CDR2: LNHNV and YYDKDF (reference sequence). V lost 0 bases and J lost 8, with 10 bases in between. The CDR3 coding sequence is TGTGCCACCAGCAGAGAGGGGGTAGGAGAAAAACTGTTTTTT. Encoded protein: CATSREGVGEKLFF.

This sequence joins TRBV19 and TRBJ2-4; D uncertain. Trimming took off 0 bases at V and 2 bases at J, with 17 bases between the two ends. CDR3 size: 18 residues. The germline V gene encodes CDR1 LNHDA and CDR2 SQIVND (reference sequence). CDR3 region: CASSIDLLLLGPKNIQYF. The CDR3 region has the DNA TGTGCCAGTAGTATAGATCTATTACTACTTGGGCCCAAAAACATTCAGTACTTC. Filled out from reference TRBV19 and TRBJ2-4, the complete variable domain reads DGGITQSPKYLFRKEGQNVTLSCEQNLNHDAMYWYRQDPGQGLRLIYYSQIVNDFQKGDIAEGYSVSREKKESFPLTVTSAQKNPTAFYLCASSIDLLLLGPKNIQYFGAGTRLSVL.

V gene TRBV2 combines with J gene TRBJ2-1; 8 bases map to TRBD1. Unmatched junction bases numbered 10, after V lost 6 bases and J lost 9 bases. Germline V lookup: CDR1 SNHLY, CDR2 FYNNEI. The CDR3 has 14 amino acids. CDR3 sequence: CASRDRVLQAEQFF. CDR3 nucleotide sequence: TGTGCCAGCAGGGACAGGGTTTTGCAAGCTGAGCAGTTCTTC.

CDR3: CASSFNGAGEAFF. DNA of the CDR3: TGTGCCAGCAGTTTCAACGGGGCGGGTGAAGCTTTCTTT. The chain uses TRBV27 and TRBJ1-1; D perhaps matches TRBD1 (5 bases). Germline-derived CDR1 and CDR2 are MNHEY and SMNVEV (reference sequence). Trimming removed 3 bases from V and 7 bases from J, with 12 bases in between. The CDR3 contains 13 residues.

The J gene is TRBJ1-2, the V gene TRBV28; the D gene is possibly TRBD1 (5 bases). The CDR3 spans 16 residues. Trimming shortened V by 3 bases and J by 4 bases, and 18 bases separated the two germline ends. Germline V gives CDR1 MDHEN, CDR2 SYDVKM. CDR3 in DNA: TGTGCCAGCAGTTTTATTAGGGGTGATCGAATCTATGGCTACACCTTC. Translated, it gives CASSFIRGDRIYGYTF.

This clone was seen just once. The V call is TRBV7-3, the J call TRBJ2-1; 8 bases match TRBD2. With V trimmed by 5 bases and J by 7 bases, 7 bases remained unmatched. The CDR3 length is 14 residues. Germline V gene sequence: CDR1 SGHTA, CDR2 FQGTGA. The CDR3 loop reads CASSPGTSKNEQFF. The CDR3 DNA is TGTGCCAGCAGCCCCGGGACTAGTAAAAATGAGCAGTTCTTC.

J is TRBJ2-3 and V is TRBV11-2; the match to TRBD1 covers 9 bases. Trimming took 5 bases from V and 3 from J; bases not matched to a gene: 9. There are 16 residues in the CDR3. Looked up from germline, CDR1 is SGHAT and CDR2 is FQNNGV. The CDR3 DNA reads TGTGCCAGCAGCCCAACCGGTGGGACAGGGACAGATACGCAGTATTTT. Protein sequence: CASSPTGGTGTDTQYF.

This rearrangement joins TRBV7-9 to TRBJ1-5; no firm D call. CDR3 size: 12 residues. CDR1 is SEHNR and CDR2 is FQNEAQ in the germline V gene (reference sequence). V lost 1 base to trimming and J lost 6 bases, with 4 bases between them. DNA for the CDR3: TGTGCCAGCAGCTTAGGGGTTCAGCCCCAGCATTTT. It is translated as CASSLGVQPQHF.

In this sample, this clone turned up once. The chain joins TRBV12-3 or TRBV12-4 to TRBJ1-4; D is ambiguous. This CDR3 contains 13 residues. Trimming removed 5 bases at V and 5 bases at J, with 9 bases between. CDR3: CASSEVRNEKLFF. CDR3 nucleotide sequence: TGTGCCAGCAGTGAAGTGAGAAATGAAAAACTGTTTTTT.

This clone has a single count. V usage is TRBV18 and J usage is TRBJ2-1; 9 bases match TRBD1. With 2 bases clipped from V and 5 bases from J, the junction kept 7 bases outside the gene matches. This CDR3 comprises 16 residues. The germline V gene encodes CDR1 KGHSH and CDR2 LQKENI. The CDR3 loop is CASSPWGQGNNNEQFF. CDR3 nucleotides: TGTGCCAGCTCACCATGGGGACAGGGAAACAACAATGAGCAGTTCTTC.

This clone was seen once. The CDR3 is CASSPQTQTGELFF. CDR3 bases: TGTGCCAGCAGCCCCCAAACACAGACCGGGGAGCTGTTTTTT. J is TRBJ2-2 and V is TRBV9; D unresolved. V was shortened by 4 bases and J by 5 bases, with 12 bases between the two germline ends. The germline CDR1 and CDR2 sequences are SGDLS and YYNGEE. There are 14 residues in the CDR3.

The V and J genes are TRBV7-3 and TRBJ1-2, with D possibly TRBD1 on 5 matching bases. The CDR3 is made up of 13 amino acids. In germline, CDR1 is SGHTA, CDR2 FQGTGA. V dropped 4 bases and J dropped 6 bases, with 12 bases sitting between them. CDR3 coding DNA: TGTGCCAGCAGCTCGCCAGGGAGGGATGGCTACACCTTC. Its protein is CASSSPGRDGYTF.

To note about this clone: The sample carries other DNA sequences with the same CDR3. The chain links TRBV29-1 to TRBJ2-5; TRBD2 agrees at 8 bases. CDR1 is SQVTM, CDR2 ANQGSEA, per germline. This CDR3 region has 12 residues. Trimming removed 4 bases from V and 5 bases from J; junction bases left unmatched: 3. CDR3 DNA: TGCAGCGTTGTAGCGGGGCAGGAGACCCAGTACTTC. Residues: CSVVAGQETQYF.

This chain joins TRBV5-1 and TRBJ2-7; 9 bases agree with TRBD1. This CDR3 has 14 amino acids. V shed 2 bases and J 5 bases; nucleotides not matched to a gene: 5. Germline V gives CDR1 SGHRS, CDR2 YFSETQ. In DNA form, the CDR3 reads TGCGCCAGCAGCTTAGGGACAGGGTTGAACGAGCAGTACTTC. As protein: CASSLGTGLNEQYF.

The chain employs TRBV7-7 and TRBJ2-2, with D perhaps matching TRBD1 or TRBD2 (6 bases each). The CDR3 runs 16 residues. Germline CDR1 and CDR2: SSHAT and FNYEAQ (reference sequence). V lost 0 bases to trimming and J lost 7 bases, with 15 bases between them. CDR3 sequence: CASSLALKQGGGELFF. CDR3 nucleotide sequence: TGTGCCAGCAGCTTAGCGCTAAAACAGGGAGGCGGGGAGCTGTTTTTT.

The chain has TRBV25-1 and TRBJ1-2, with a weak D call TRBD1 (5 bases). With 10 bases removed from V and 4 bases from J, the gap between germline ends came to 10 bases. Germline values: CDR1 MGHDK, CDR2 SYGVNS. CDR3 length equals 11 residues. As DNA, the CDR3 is TGTGCCACCAGGGCCATCTATGGCTACACCTTC. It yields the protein CATRAIYGYTF.

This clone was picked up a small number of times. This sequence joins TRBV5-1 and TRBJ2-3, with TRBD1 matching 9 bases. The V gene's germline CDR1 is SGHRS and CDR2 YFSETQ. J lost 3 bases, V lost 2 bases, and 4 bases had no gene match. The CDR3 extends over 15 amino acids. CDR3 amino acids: CASSLGTGLTDTQYF. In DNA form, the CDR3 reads TGCGCCAGCAGCTTAGGGACAGGGTTGACAGATACGCAGTATTTT.

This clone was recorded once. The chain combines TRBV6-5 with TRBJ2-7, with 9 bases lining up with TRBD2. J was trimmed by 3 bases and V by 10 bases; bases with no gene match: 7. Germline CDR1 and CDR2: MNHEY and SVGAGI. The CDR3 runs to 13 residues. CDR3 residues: CAIRSGGLYEQYF. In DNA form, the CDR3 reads TGTGCCATCAGAAGCGGGGGGCTCTACGAGCAGTACTTC.

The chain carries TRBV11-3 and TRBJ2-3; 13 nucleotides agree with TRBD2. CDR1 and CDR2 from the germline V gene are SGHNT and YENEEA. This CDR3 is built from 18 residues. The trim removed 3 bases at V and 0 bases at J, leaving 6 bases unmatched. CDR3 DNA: TGTGCCAGCAGCTTCCGACTAGCGGGGGGCGGGAGCACAGATACGCAGTATTTT. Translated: CASSFRLAGGGSTDTQYF.

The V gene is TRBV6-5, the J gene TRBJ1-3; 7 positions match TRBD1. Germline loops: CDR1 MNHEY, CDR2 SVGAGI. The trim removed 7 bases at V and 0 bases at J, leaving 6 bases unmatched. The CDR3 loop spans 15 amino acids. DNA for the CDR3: TGTGCCAGCAAGTCAGGACAGGTCTCTGGAAACACCATATATTTT. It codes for CASKSGQVSGNTIYF.